The T cell receptor beta chain under discussion was sequenced for a study of early stage breast cancer tumors. Germline V CDR1 and CDR2: SGHNT, YYREEE (reference sequence). This CDR3 spans 15 amino acids. The V gene end was trimmed by 0 bases and the J gene end by 7 bases; junction bases not matched to a gene: 6. The method was immunoSEQ multiplex PCR; TCRdb's version includes in-frame clones alone and lacks a portion of them. This repertoire shows around 31,000 clones, more than 65% found once; its top ten account for 4% to 5%. The chain couples TRBV5-4 to TRBJ2-1, with 8 bases matching TRBD1. The sequence derives from a person in their 40s with breast cancer. What was sequenced was blood. In DNA form, the CDR3 reads TGTGCCAGCAGCTTGGACAGGGGGTATAGGAATGAGCAGTTCTTC. Translating it yields CASSLDRGYRNEQFF. Full variable domain (outside the CDR3, taken from reference TRBV5-4 and TRBJ2-1): ETGVTQSPTHLIKTRGQQVTLRCSSQSGHNTVSWYQQALGQGPQFIFQYYREEENGRGNFPPRFSGLQFPNYSSELNVNALELDDSALYLCASSLDRGYRNEQFFGPGTRLTVL.